This T cell receptor beta chain was profiled in a study of CD8+ T cells in alopecia areata. About the research overall: Twice a day, 5 to 10 mg of oral tofacitinib was administered to treated patients. Dosing spanned 6 to 18 months on tofacitinib, then 6 months off drug. Findings of the study overall: An increase in clonality over normal scalp was evident in lesional scalp, especially alopecia totalis/universalis.

The sorting of PBMCs gave CD4+ and CD8+ T cells. TCR sequencing used cDNA made by reverse transcription of extracted RNA. Profiled with immunoSEQ multiplex PCR; TCRdb holds only in-frame clones, not every one. The repertoire consists of roughly 59,000 clones, with 45% to 55% occurring once and the leading ten covering approximately 18%. This clone was observed a few times. What it binds is unknown. This clonotype originated in a human donor with alopecia areata. The sequencing here drew on CD8+ T cells sorted from blood, taken at week 0.

CDR3: CASSPVAGELFF. DNA for the CDR3: TGTGCCAGCAGCCCCGTTGCCGGGGAGCTGTTTTTT. This rearrangement joins TRBV7-2 to TRBJ2-2; D ambiguous. Germline V gene sequence: CDR1 SGHTA, CDR2 FQGNSA. V lost 5 bases and J 6 bases, leaving 7 bases between the germline ends. This CDR3 is built from 12 residues.